A single sample gave rise to the 3 T cell receptor beta chains below, sequenced in a study of T cell repertoires in cytomegalovirus infection. TCRdb passed the reads through MiXCR, listing each CDR3 protein once. The table includes approximately 150,000 distinct CDR3 sequences, less than 25% detected once. Their antigens remain unidentified. Sequences were derived from CD8+ T cells from cultured PBMCs, sampled from culture after CMV antigen stimulation. These receptors were collected from a human donor in good health (CMV status not recorded). Some clones in this sample may be carry-over from other donors' samples.

The rearrangement joins TRBV6-1 to TRBJ1-1, with no clear D. V lost 7 bases, J lost 0 bases, and 12 bases lay in between. This CDR3 contains 14 residues. Germline V lookup: CDR1 MNHNS, CDR2 SASEGT. CDR3 region: CASTIQRMNTEAFF. The CDR3, as DNA: TGTGCCAGCACCATACAGCGCATGAACACTGAAGCTTTCTTT.

This clonotype has just a few counts. The CDR3 sequence is CASSDPLRDRGRTEAFF. In DNA form, the CDR3 reads TGTGCCAGCAGCGATCCCCTCCGGGACAGGGGGCGGACTGAAGCTTTCTTT. The genes are TRBV7-9 and TRBJ1-1, with TRBD1 matching over 12 bases. With 5 bases clipped from V and 5 bases from J, the junction kept 12 bases outside the gene matches. The length of the CDR3 is 17 residues. Germline V lookup: CDR1 SEHNR, CDR2 FQNEAQ (reference sequence). Combining the CDR3 with reference TRBV7-9 and TRBJ1-1 gives the whole variable domain DTGVSQNPRHKITKRGQNVTFRCDPISEHNRLYWYRQTLGQGPEFLTYFQNEAQLEKSRLLSDRFSAERPKGSFSTLEIQRTEQGDSAMYLCASSDPLRDRGRTEAFFGQGTRLTVV.

This clonotype showed up just a few times. This rearrangement joins TRBV12-3 or TRBV12-4 to TRBJ2-7; D not resolved. V was shortened by 0 bases and J by 5 bases, with 5 bases between the two germline ends. CDR3 size: 12 residues. The CDR3 sequence: CASSLAGNEQYF. The CDR3 bases are TGTGCCAGCAGTTTAGCGGGGAACGAGCAGTACTTC.